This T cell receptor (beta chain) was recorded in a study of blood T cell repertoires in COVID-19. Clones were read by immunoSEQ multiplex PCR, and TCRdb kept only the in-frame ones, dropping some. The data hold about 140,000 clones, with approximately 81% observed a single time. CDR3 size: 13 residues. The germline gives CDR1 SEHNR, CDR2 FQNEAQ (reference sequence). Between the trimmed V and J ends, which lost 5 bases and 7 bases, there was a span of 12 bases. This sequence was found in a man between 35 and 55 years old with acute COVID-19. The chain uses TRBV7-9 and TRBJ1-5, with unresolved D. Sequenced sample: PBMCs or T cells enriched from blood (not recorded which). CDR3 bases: TGTGCCAGCAGCGATCTAGGAGGACAGCCCCAGCATTTT. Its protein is CASSDLGGQPQHF.